This T cell receptor (beta chain) originates from a study of T-cell reconstitution after alpha-beta-depleted transplantation in children. Study observations and caveats: Elevated TCRbeta diversity at day 60 was traced, in some patients, to surviving recipient T cells and thymic progenitors. One year post-transplant, T-cell counts and diversity were largely derived from T cells produced anew. Expanded clones from the graft, numbering several hundred, reportedly supplied alpha-beta T cells about two months after transplant.

A library of TCRbeta sequences, prepared with unique molecular identifiers, was generated. TCRdb passed the PCR reads through MiXCR, listing each CDR3 protein once. The profile covers around 670,000 distinct CDR3 sequences, with approximately 14% appearing a single time and around 0.79% taken by the ten largest. This clonotype was observed at least ten times. Its antigen is unidentified. Per germline, CDR1 MGHDK and CDR2 SYGVNS. The CDR3 runs 16 residues. Trimming at V came to 2 bases and at J to 7 bases, leaving 13 bases not matched to a gene. The J gene is TRBJ2-7, the V gene TRBV25-1; 8 bases map to TRBD2. The receptor comes from a girl aged 2 to 10 with congenital amegakaryocytic thrombocytopenia, due to receive a stem cell transplant. Here the sequenced sample was PBMCs, taken before TCRalphabeta/CD19-depleted stem cell transplant. The CDR3 region is CASSEPGTGGPKEQYF. In nucleotides, the CDR3 is TGTGCCAGCAGTGAACCTGGTACGGGAGGGCCGAAAGAGCAGTACTTC.